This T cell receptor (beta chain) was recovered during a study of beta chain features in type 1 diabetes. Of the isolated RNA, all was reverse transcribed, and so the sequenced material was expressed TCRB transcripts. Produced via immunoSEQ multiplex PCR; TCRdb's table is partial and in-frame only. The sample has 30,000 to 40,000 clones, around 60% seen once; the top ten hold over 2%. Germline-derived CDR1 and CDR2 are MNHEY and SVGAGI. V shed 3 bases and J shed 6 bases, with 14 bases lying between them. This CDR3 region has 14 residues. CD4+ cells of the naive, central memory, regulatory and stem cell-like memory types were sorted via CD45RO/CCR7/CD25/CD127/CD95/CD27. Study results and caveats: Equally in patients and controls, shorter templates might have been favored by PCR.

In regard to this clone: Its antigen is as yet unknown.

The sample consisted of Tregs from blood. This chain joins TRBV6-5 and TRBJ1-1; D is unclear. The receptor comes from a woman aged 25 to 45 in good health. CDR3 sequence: CASSYWASGPEAFF. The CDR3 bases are TGTGCCAGCAGTTATTGGGCCAGCGGTCCTGAAGCTTTCTTT.